This T cell receptor beta chain was sequenced during a study of identical twins. Study-level findings and limits: With monozygotic twins, out-of-frame TCR alpha sharing exceeded what models estimated. Abundant cord blood beta clonotypes carried fewer insertions; memory repertoires showed none.

Germline CDR1 SGHTA, CDR2 FQGNSA. V lost 0 bases to trimming and J lost 7 bases, with 12 bases between them. The CDR3 contains 14 residues. This clonotype was detected a few times. The antigen is not known. TCRdb fed the 5' RACE reads into MiXCR, producing one record per CDR3 protein. The sample lists about 240,000 distinct CDR3 sequences, over 9.5% occurring once. The TCR sequence derives from a man aged 45 to 65 in good health. Sequencing was carried out using memory T cells sorted from blood. This chain uses TRBV7-2 with TRBJ2-5; D is ambiguous. CDR3 in DNA: TGTGCCAGCAGCTTAGCGCGCGGTCTGATGACCCAGTACTTC. Translation gives CASSLARGLMTQYF.